This T cell receptor beta chain was captured by sequencing in a study of CD8 T cells in ankylosing spondylitis. This clonotype occurred a few times. The length of the CDR3 is 15 residues. Per germline, CDR1 SEHNR and CDR2 FQNEAQ (reference sequence). J was trimmed by 1 base and V by 4 bases; bases with no gene match: 7. Using its own MiXCR run on the 5' RACE reads, TCRdb lists one record per CDR3 protein. In the table there are a few hundred thousand distinct CDR3 sequences, about 20% of which are singletons. This sequence joins TRBV7-9 and TRBJ2-7, with 7 positions matching TRBD1. Sequenced input: blood, either unsorted or a sorted T cell fraction (not recorded which). The receptor comes from a male donor with ankylosing spondylitis or in good health (not recorded which). CDR3 bases: TGTGCCAGCAGCTCCCTGGGACAGCTATCCTACGAGCAGTACTTC. This sequence encodes CASSSLGQLSYEQYF. The full variable domain, its missing parts supplied by reference TRBV7-9 and TRBJ2-7, is DTGVSQNPRHKITKRGQNVTFRCDPISEHNRLYWYRQTLGQGPEFLTYFQNEAQLEKSRLLSDRFSAERPKGSFSTLEIQRTEQGDSAMYLCASSSLGQLSYEQYFGPGTRLTVT.